This T cell receptor (beta chain) appears in the sequencing data of a study of cytomegalovirus exposure and HLA in healthy donors. Regarding the study as a whole: TCR beta chain V- and J-gene trimming was linked, in a later analysis, to a missense variant in DCLRE1C. Presence/absence analyses assumed roughly uniform sequencing depth across donors, which may not hold. Associated with cytomegalovirus, according to the listing, were around 160 TCR beta chains. Most TCR beta V segments were productive about 90% or about 30% of the time in an earlier analysis.

PCR employed 60 Vbeta and 13 Jbeta primers. Sequencing used immunoSEQ multiplex PCR; TCRdb keeps in-frame clones, though not all of them. The sample lists 100,000 to 150,000 clones, 60% to 85% occurring once. Details on this clone: Its antigen is undetermined.

Germline V gene sequence: CDR1 SGHNT, CDR2 YYREEE (reference sequence). This CDR3 is built from 13 residues. V lost 3 bases, J lost 5 bases, and 11 bases lay in between. The gene calls are TRBV5-4 and TRBJ2-5; a possible D gene is TRBD2 (6 bases). The clonotype originates from a woman aged 40-49 years in good health and CMV-seropositive. The sequenced sample was PBMCs. The chain's CDR3 is CASSSEGGETQYF. The CDR3 DNA reads as TGTGCCAGCAGCTCAGAAGGAGGGGAGACCCAGTACTTC.